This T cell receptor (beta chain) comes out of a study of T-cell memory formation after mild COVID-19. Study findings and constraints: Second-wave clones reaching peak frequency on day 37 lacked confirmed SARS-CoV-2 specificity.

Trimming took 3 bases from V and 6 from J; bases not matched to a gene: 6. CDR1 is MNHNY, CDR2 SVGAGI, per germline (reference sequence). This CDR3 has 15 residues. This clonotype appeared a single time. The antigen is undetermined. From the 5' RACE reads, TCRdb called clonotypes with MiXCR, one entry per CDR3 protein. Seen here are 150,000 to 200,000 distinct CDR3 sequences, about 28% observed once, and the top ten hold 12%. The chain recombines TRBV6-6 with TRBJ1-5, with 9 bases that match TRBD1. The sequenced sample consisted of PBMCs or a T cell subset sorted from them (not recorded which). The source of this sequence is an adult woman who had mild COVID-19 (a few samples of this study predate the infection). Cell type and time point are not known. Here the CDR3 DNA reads TGTGCCAGCAGTTATTCCGGACAGGGGCGTCAGCCCCAGCATTTT. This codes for CASSYSGQGRQPQHF.